The clone carrying this T cell receptor beta chain was seen a handful of times. Antigen unknown. The whole isolated RNA underwent reverse transcription, so sequencing captured expressed TCRB transcripts. Assay used: immunoSEQ multiplex PCR; TCRdb lists only in-frame clones, some missing. The sample lists hundreds of thousands of clones, roughly 12% occurring once. CDR1 MDHEN and CDR2 SYDVKM come from the germline V gene. This CDR3 spans 15 amino acids. Trimming removed 4 bases from V and 3 bases from J, with 12 bases in between. The sample comes from a study of beta chain features in type 1 diabetes. Naive, central memory, regulatory and stem cell-like memory cells within the CD4+ compartment were sorted using CD45RO/CCR7/CD25/CD127/CD95/CD27. Each sorted population was over 98% pure. Whole-study results and caveats: The study found that naive, central memory and Treg TCRB repertoires appeared more similar in patients than in healthy donors. There was a moderate but significant shortening of TCRB CDR3s in all four CD4+ subsets of Type 1 diabetes patients.

This chain joins TRBV28 and TRBJ1-4; a weak D match, TRBD1 (6 bases). This receptor was taken from a man between 18 and 35 years old in good health. Source material: naive CD4+ T cells from blood. In nucleotides, the CDR3 is TGTGCCAGCAGTTCCCAGGGGATGGCTAATGAAAAACTGTTTTTT. This codes for CASSSQGMANEKLFF.